The sequence of this T cell receptor beta chain was determined in a study of technical replicates of blood from a handful of donors. The CDR3 runs 14 residues. Germline V lookup: CDR1 MDHEN, CDR2 SYDVKM. After removal of 6 bases from V and 3 bases from J, the junction contained 8 bases not matched to a gene. Only in-frame clones appear in the TCRdb table, and some are missing; sequencing was by immunoSEQ multiplex PCR. The repertoire includes about 85,000 clones, 85% to 95% of them detected once, and approximately 0.27% sits in the top ten. The J gene is TRBJ2-7, the V gene TRBV28, with 7 bases fitting TRBD1. This TCR was sampled from a human donor in good health. The sequenced sample was T cells isolated from PBMCs. The CDR3 here is CASRPTGNLYEQYF. DNA for the CDR3: TGTGCCAGCAGACCGACAGGGAATCTCTACGAGCAGTACTTC.